This T cell receptor beta chain was captured in a study of blood T cell repertoires in COVID-19. About the research overall: From T cells, B-cell-depleted T cells, or PBMCs came the material, which was cDNA or gDNA.

Germline CDR1 SQVTM, CDR2 ANQGSEA. The CDR3 runs to 16 residues. V was pared by 3 bases and J by 3 bases, with 10 bases of the junction left unmatched. Produced via immunoSEQ multiplex PCR; TCRdb's table is partial and in-frame only. Among over 100,000 clones listed, approximately 91% were seen once. This TCR was recovered from a man between 18 and 35 years old with acute or convalescent COVID-19. The rearrangement uses TRBV29-1 and TRBJ1-1; TRBD1 aligns across 10 bases. The sample comprised peripheral blood. For the CDR3, the DNA is TGCAGCGTTGAGTGCGACAGGGGGCTTTTGGACACTGAAGCTTTCTTT. Translation: CSVECDRGLLDTEAFF.